This T cell receptor (beta chain) was retrieved from a study of blood T cell repertoires in COVID-19. Overall study context: The samples span acute and convalescent COVID-19 from the United States, Italy and Spain. PBMCs, B-cell-depleted T cells, or T cells provided the cDNA or gDNA that made up the material.

The V gene lost 4 bases and the J gene lost 6 bases, with 16 bases spanning the gap. The CDR3 is 15 residues long. Germline V gives CDR1 SGHTA, CDR2 FQGNSA. Methods used by the authors: Amplification of reference gene primers provided the estimated nucleated cell counts. Assay: immunoSEQ multiplex PCR; the TCRdb copy retains only in-frame clones and omits some. V and J calls and clone size are as listed in that table; D and trimming were resolved from the DNA. The data contain under 130,000 clones, around nine tenths of them seen just once; the ten biggest clones take up around 3.3%. What was sequenced was peripheral blood. The V and J genes are TRBV7-2 and TRBJ2-4, with D possibly TRBD1 on 5 matching bases. This clonotype was obtained from a man between 45 and 60 years old in a cohort sampled during active COVID-19. CDR3 coding DNA: TGTGCCAGCAGCTCTAGTGGGGCGGTGGGAAACATTCAGTACTTC. It specifies CASSSSGAVGNIQYF.